The next 27 T cell receptor beta chains were all read from a single sample in a study of breast tumors, draining lymph nodes, adjacent tissues. The lymph nodes were axillary draining lymph nodes from breast cancer patients. One entry per CDR3 protein, called by TCRdb with MiXCR from the multiplex PCR reads. In the table there are approximately 100,000 distinct CDR3 sequences, around 21% of which are singletons. Material: axillary lymph node tissue. The receptors stem from a female donor with breast cancer. Some clones in this sample may be carry-over from other donors' samples.

This clonotype was seen repeatedly, ten times or more. V is TRBV6-1 and J is TRBJ2-7; TRBD1 might be the D (6 bases). Trimming pared 4 bases from V and 4 bases from J, leaving 20 bases between. Germline lookup yields CDR1 MNHNS and CDR2 SASEGT. The CDR3 has 16 residues. The CDR3: CASSALQGNLAYEQYF. The CDR3 bases are TGTGCCAGCAGTGCGCTACAGGGTAATTTGGCTTACGAGCAGTACTTC.

This clonotype has a count of ten or more. V gene TRBV15 combines with J gene TRBJ2-1, with D perhaps TRBD2 (7 bases). CDR1 and CDR2 from the germline V gene are LNHNV and YYDKDF (reference sequence). The V end was cut by 0 bases, the J end by 5 bases, with 17 bases between. The CDR3 contains 17 residues. The CDR3 DNA sequence: TGTGCCACCAGCAGAGATAGGGGGGGGGGCCGGAACAATGAGCAGTTCTTC. Translated, it gives CATSRDRGGGRNNEQFF.

The rearrangement joins TRBV6-1 to TRBJ2-2; tentative D call: TRBD1 (5 bases). Germline-derived CDR1 and CDR2 are MNHNS and SASEGT. Trimming shortened V by 1 base and J by 4 bases, and 19 bases separated the two germline ends. The CDR3 has 18 residues. The CDR3 reads CASSEGTRGRILTGELFF. The CDR3 DNA reads TGTGCCAGCAGTGAAGGGACAAGGGGCCGGATTCTCACCGGGGAGCTGTTTTTT.

Many counts were recorded for this clonotype. This chain connects TRBV19 to TRBJ2-1, with TRBD1 identical over 11 bases. The CDR3 is 15 residues long. J was trimmed by 5 bases and V by 3 bases; bases with no gene match: 3. Germline V lookup: CDR1 LNHDA, CDR2 SQIVND (reference sequence). CDR3 region: CASSIGTGGHNEQFF. The CDR3 coding sequence is TGTGCCAGTAGTATTGGGACAGGGGGGCACAATGAGCAGTTCTTC.

This clonotype was counted at least ten times. The chain couples TRBV5-1 to TRBJ2-3; D unresolved. The CDR3 is 13 residues long. The V and J ends lost 4 bases and 2 bases respectively, with 8 bases between them. Per germline, CDR1 SGHRS and CDR2 YFSETQ. The CDR3 is CASSVIHTDTQYF. CDR3 nucleotide sequence: TGCGCCAGCAGCGTAATACACACAGATACGCAGTATTTT.

This clonotype has ten or more counts. The chain employs TRBV11-3 and TRBJ1-2; TRBD1 matches at 7 bases. V shed 4 bases, J shed 4 bases, and the junction held 6 bases outside the gene matches. The length of the CDR3 is 14 residues. Germline V gives CDR1 SGHNT, CDR2 YENEEA. The CDR3 here is CASSSPDRIYGYTF. In nucleotides, the CDR3 is TGTGCCAGCAGCTCCCCGGACAGGATCTATGGCTACACCTTC.

This clonotype was observed at least ten times. The chain uses TRBV5-1 and TRBJ2-1, with D possibly being TRBD1 (6 bases). The ends were cut back, 9 bases at V and 0 bases at J, with 16 bases in the middle. CDR1 and CDR2 from the germline V gene are SGHRS and YFSETQ. This CDR3 comprises 15 residues. The DNA of the CDR3 is TGCGCCACCTCCCGGGACACAAGCTCCTACAATGAGCAGTTCTTC. Encoded protein: CATSRDTSSYNEQFF.

This clonotype was seen at least ten times. The V and J genes are TRBV20-1 and TRBJ2-7; TRBD1 is a possible D gene (6 bases). V was clipped by 5 bases and J by 3 bases, with 17 bases between them. Germline V gene sequence: CDR1 DFQATT, CDR2 SNEGSKA (reference sequence). This CDR3 region has 14 residues. The chain's CDR3 is CSALIGDKYYEQYF. CDR3 bases: TGCAGTGCTTTAATAGGGGACAAATACTACGAGCAGTACTTC.

This clonotype came up once. This chain links TRBV5-4 with TRBJ2-1; 7 positions match TRBD2. Losses at the gene ends were 5 bases for V and 7 bases for J; bases not matched to a gene: 6. CDR3 length equals 13 residues. Germline-derived CDR1 and CDR2 are SGHNT and YYREEE (reference sequence). In DNA, the CDR3 is TGTGCCAGCAGTGGGGGGGGGGGGAATGAGCAGTTCTTC. This codes for CASSGGGGNEQFF.

This clonotype has at least ten counts. The V call is TRBV7-9, the J call TRBJ2-3, with 7 nucleotides matching TRBD2. CDR3 length: 16 amino acids. Germline V gene data show CDR1 as SEHNR and CDR2 as FQNEAQ (reference sequence). The junction had 15 bases not matched to a gene; V was cut back by 6 bases and J by 6 bases. CDR3 loop: CASRRAEAGSFDTQYF. CDR3 sequence (DNA): TGTGCCAGCAGGCGTGCTGAAGCGGGAAGTTTTGATACGCAGTATTTT.

This clonotype was observed many times. This chain connects TRBV19 to TRBJ1-5, with D tentatively TRBD1 (5 bases). The CDR3 runs to 16 residues. Trimming took 1 base from V and 6 from J, leaving 16 bases between them. Germline assignment: CDR1 LNHDA and CDR2 SQIVND (reference sequence). In DNA, the CDR3 is TGTGCCAGTAGTATAGGCGGTGGGGCTAAGGGTCAGCCCCAGCATTTT. It specifies CASSIGGGAKGQPQHF.

In its sample, this clonotype was seen many times. The J gene is TRBJ1-5, the V gene TRBV20-1; 7 bases line up with TRBD1. Germline V lookup: CDR1 DFQATT, CDR2 SNEGSKA (reference sequence). The CDR3 is 13 residues long. V trimming: 5 bases; J trimming: 5 bases; junction bases outside the gene matches: 6. In DNA form, the CDR3 reads TGCAGTGCTTCAACAGGGGCCCATCAGCCCCAGCATTTT. Its protein is CSASTGAHQPQHF.

On this clonotype itself: A read error is possible here, since a much larger clone lies one base away. The V gene is TRBV5-8, the J gene TRBJ2-5; D possibly corresponds to TRBD2 (6 bases). The germline V gene has CDR1 SGHTS and CDR2 YDEGEE. The length of the CDR3 is 15 residues. V was pared by 1 base and J by 5 bases, with 15 bases between. The CDR3 DNA reads TGTGCCAGCAGCTTGTCCAGGAGGGAGTTGGAGACCCAGTACTTC. It specifies CASSLSRRELETQYF.

This clonotype was recorded many times. This chain joins TRBV19 and TRBJ2-7, with D perhaps being TRBD1 or TRBD2 (5 bases each). The CDR3 contains 14 residues. The V and J ends lost 1 base and 3 bases respectively, with 10 bases between them. Germline CDR1 is LNHDA and CDR2 is SQIVND (reference sequence). CDR3 sequence (DNA): TGTGCCAGTAGTATAGCCTGGGGGAACTACGAGCAGTACTTC. Translation gives CASSIAWGNYEQYF. Full variable domain (rest looked up from reference TRBV19 and TRBJ2-7): DGGITQSPKYLFRKEGQNVTLSCEQNLNHDAMYWYRQDPGQGLRLIYYSQIVNDFQKGDIAEGYSVSREKKESFPLTVTSAQKNPTAFYLCASSIAWGNYEQYFGPGTRLTVT.

A word on this clonotype: A read error is possible here, since a much larger clone lies one base away. The chain combines TRBV5-6 with TRBJ2-1; D uncertain. Trimming took off 6 bases at V and 6 bases at J, with 7 bases between the two ends. CDR3 length: 11 amino acids. Germline V gene lookup returns CDR1 SGHDT and CDR2 YYEEEE. The CDR3 is CASTTVNEQFF. The CDR3 coding sequence is TGTGCCAGCACCACAGTCAATGAGCAGTTCTTC.

This clonotype was seen at least ten times. The chain recombines TRBV5-5 with TRBJ2-7; 13 positions agree with TRBD2. Trimming removed 3 bases from V and 2 bases from J; junction bases left unmatched: 2. The CDR3 totals 15 residues. Germline V gene sequence: CDR1 SGHKS, CDR2 YYEKEE (reference sequence). The CDR3 sequence is CASSSGLAGAYEQYF. The CDR3 DNA is TGTGCCAGCAGCTCAGGACTAGCGGGGGCCTACGAGCAGTACTTC.

This clonotype was counted at least ten times. The V and J genes are TRBV5-5 and TRBJ2-1; 7 nucleotides agree with TRBD2. CDR3 length: 13 residues. V shed 4 bases and J 4 bases; nucleotides not matched to a gene: 2. CDR1 is SGHKS and CDR2 is YYEKEE in the germline V gene (reference sequence). The CDR3 DNA reads TGTGCCAGCAGCGCGGGGGTTTACAATGAGCAGTTCTTC. Its protein product is CASSAGVYNEQFF.

Only a few counts were recorded for this clonotype. The chain carries TRBV13 and TRBJ2-3, with TRBD2 as a possible D gene (6 bases). The V gene lost 6 bases and the J gene lost 4 bases, with 8 bases spanning the gap. There are 12 residues in the CDR3. Germline CDR1 and CDR2: PRHDT and FYEKMQ (reference sequence). DNA for the CDR3: TGTGCCAGCAGGGGGGGACCAGATACGCAGTATTTT. Residues: CASRGGPDTQYF.

The count of this clonotype is one. A read error may be the cause here, since a much bigger clone is one base away. This sequence joins TRBV25-1 and TRBJ1-5; D is uncertain. The CDR3 extends over 15 amino acids. Per the germline V gene, CDR1 is MGHDK and CDR2 is SYGVNS. The DNA for the CDR3 is TGTGCCAGCAGTGAAGGAGGCACGATCAATCAGTCCCAGCATTTT. This codes for CASSEGGTINQSQHF.

This rearrangement joins TRBV28 to TRBJ2-3; 10 nucleotides line up with TRBD2. The CDR3 contains 15 residues. The germline CDR1 and CDR2 sequences are MDHEN and SYDVKM. The J segment lost 6 bases and the V segment lost 4 bases, leaving 7 bases of the junction unmatched. For the CDR3, the DNA is TGTGCCAGCAGTTCAGCGGGAGGGCCGGTTGATACGCAGTATTTT. This sequence encodes CASSSAGGPVDTQYF.

This clonotype was counted ten times or more. CDR3 region: CATNSGGINEQFF. Written as DNA, the CDR3 is TGTGCCACCAATAGCGGGGGGATCAATGAGCAGTTCTTC. V and J are TRBV24-1 and TRBJ2-1; 10 positions agree with TRBD2. This CDR3 has 13 amino acids. V lost 8 bases, J lost 6 bases, and 3 bases stayed unmatched. Germline V gene lookup returns CDR1 KGHDR and CDR2 SFDVKD.

As regards this clonotype: A read error may be the cause here, since a much bigger clone is one base away. The chain links TRBV2 to TRBJ2-3, with D possibly TRBD1 on 6 matching bases. The CDR3 runs to 15 residues. The germline V gene has CDR1 SNHLY and CDR2 FYNNEI. This CDR3 reads CAGSELGALTDTQYF. The DNA of the CDR3 is TGTGCCGGCAGTGAACTGGGGGCCCTCACAGATACGCAGTATTTT.

Worth noting for this clonotype: This may stem from a read error, because a much larger clone lies one nucleotide away. The chain recombines TRBV6-5 with TRBJ2-1, with D perhaps matching TRBD2 (5 bases). The CDR3 extends over 15 amino acids. The germline V gene has CDR1 MNHEY and CDR2 SVGAGI. The CDR3 DNA reads as TGTACCAGCAGTTTCCGGGATCGGGGAAGCAATGAGCAGTTCTTC. The encoded protein is CTSSFRDRGSNEQFF.

In the case of this clonotype: Since a much larger clone is just one base distant, this may be a read error. The chain uses TRBV4-1 and TRBJ1-6; unclear D gene. The CDR3 is made up of 15 amino acids. Germline CDR1 reads MGHRA; CDR2 reads YSYEKL. In DNA form, the CDR3 reads TGCGCCAGCGGCCAAGCCAGACATCTGAATTCACCCCTCCACTTT. Translated: CASGQARHLNSPLHF.

This clonotype was detected many times. The V call is TRBV2, the J call TRBJ2-6; 8 positions match TRBD1. J was trimmed by 3 bases and V by 4 bases; bases with no gene match: 8. Germline values: CDR1 SNHLY, CDR2 FYNNEI. The CDR3 runs to 17 residues. The CDR3 DNA reads TGTGCCAGCAGTGTGACCAGGGGGCTCTTTGGGGCCAACGTCCTGACTTTC. Translation: CASSVTRGLFGANVLTF.

This clonotype was recorded many times. The chain recombines TRBV3-1 with TRBJ1-3; D possibly corresponds to TRBD1 (6 bases). This CDR3 is 15 amino acids long. The V gene lost 1 base and the J gene lost 4 bases, with 11 bases spanning the gap. Germline CDR1 is LGHDT and CDR2 is YNNKEL (reference sequence). The CDR3 here is CASSQAQGSGNTIYF. The CDR3 coding sequence is TGTGCCAGCAGCCAAGCCCAGGGGTCGGGAAACACCATATATTTT.

This clonotype was detected many times. V and J are TRBV10-2 and TRBJ2-5; D remains ambiguous. Germline V CDR1 and CDR2: WSHSY, SAAADI. V was clipped by 3 bases and J by 5 bases, with 16 bases between them. The CDR3 is 15 residues long. Here the CDR3 reads CASSDLVGARETQYF. DNA for the CDR3: TGCGCCAGCAGTGATTTGGTCGGCGCCCGGGAGACCCAGTACTTC.